These T cell receptor beta chains were read from a single sample in a study of siplizumab effects on memory and regulatory T cells. TCRdb's copy holds only in-frame clones and misses some; the assay was immunoSEQ multiplex PCR. The table has 90,000 to 120,000 clones, more than 85% seen once; the top ten hold approximately 2.7%. The source material was CD4+ T cells sorted from blood. Source of these receptors: a human donor in good health. Some clones in this sample may be carry-over from other donors' samples. CDR3s leave out the opening cysteine and the closing phenylalanine or tryptophan.

V gene	J gene	CDR3 protein
TRBV7-2	TRBJ1-1	ASSPDRGRIGAF
TRBV19	TRBJ1-1	ASSIDRGGGTEAF
TRBV19	TRBJ2-1	ASSIDGLVYNEQF
TRBV11-2	TRBJ2-2	ASSSALSTTGELF
TRBV10-1	TRBJ2-2	ASRKSDSTGELF
TRBV6-6	TRBJ2-5	ASRFGEETQY
TRBV5-5	TRBJ2-3	ASSSGTSGYTDTQY
TRBV29-1	TRBJ2-7	SVGLAFSYEQY
TRBV19	TRBJ2-2	ASSRTSLAGELF
TRBV7-2	TRBJ1-2	ASSFSQGNGYT
TRBV4-1	TRBJ1-5	ASSQGTGPRQPQH
TRBV7-9	TRBJ2-5	ASSFLDRETQY
TRBV19	TRBJ1-2	ASRIKSGTAGYGYT
TRBV2	TRBJ1-3	ASSEGYSGNTIY
TRBV6-6	TRBJ1-1	ASAGDVGRTAF
TRBV10-3	TRBJ2-3	ATRQTSGRLDTQY
TRBV19	TRBJ1-1	ASTSGGGITEAF
TRBV9	TRBJ2-5	ASSGGAGETQY
TRBV5-1	TRBJ2-1	ASSLRASSSYNEQF
TRBV10-3	TRBJ2-7	ASSSGMESHEQY
TRBV4-1	TRBJ2-5	ASSQDSVASGTVQETQY
TRBV19	TRBJ2-2	ASSISSGSTGELF
TRBV5-4	TRBJ2-1	ASIAGPLGHEQF
TRBV18	TRBJ2-7	ASSPEKRYYEQY
TRBV30	TRBJ1-5	ACDGGQDQPQH
TRBV10-3	TRBJ1-4	ASHRGLNEKLF
TRBV5-1	TRBJ2-3	ASSLGSSGTKLDTQY
TRBV7-8	TRBJ1-2	ASSQGTASGYT
TRBV19	TRBJ2-3	ASSTLVTQY
TRBV6-1	TRBJ2-7	ASRPLGGYEQY
TRBV29-1	TRBJ2-7	SVTVGTSGSYEQY
TRBV6-5	TRBJ1-1	ASSYSIGANTEAF
TRBV7-4	TRBJ2-7	ASSLESGRFCVGDEQY
TRBV5-1	TRBJ2-5	ASSLVGGLTGAQETQY
TRBV7-6	TRBJ2-7	ASSWDRAYEQY
TRBV9	TRBJ2-3	ASSGSPGGIDTDTQY
TRBV5-6	TRBJ2-7	ASSLGGRKYEQY
TRBV5-4	TRBJ1-1	ASSIDRNTEAF
TRBV19	TRBJ1-2	ASRKASGNPGYT
TRBV7-2	TRBJ2-3	ASSRETGGHFAQY
TRBV19	TRBJ2-5	ASSGTGFGTQY
TRBV10-3	TRBJ2-7	AISDALSGRFSYEQY
TRBV27	TRBJ1-1	ASSPQGRGTEAF
TRBV7-2	TRBJ2-5	ASRLTSGGVEQY
TRBV7-9	TRBJ2-3	ASSLLSTDTQY
TRBV5-6	TRBJ1-1	ASSLQAGNTEAF
TRBV23-1	TRBJ2-3	ASSLLDTYTDTQY
TRBV28	TRBJ2-1	ASSPPTSGRNEQF
TRBV19	TRBJ2-1	ASSLTSGRDKGEQF
TRBV19	TRBJ1-5	ASSTHREGQPQH
TRBV19	TRBJ2-3	ATQSRGSSSGDTQY
TRBV6-5	TRBJ2-7	ASSYSRVAGNYEQY
TRBV7-2	TRBJ2-5	ASSLQETQY